This entry lists 27 T cell receptor beta chains sequenced from one sample in a study of Ad26.COV2.S vaccination and SARS-CoV-2 variants. The protocol was immunoSEQ multiplex PCR, while the TCRdb copy is restricted to in-frame clones and leaves out a portion. The sample has some 520,000 clones, about 83% seen once. The treatment: roughly 20 received Ad26.COV2.S at low or high dose, single or two shots; 5 received placebo; per-sample allocation not given. All samples were drawn on day 63, counting from the first vaccine or placebo injection. The material was peripheral blood, obtained in a trial of Ad26.COV2.S vaccine versus placebo. The receptors shown here come from a person aged 18 to 65 who received the Ad26.COV2.S COVID-19 vaccine or a placebo.

This clone has a handful of counts. The V and J genes are TRBV30 and TRBJ1-2; D might be TRBD1 (5 bases). Trimming removed 1 base at V and 7 bases at J, with 10 bases between. CDR1 and CDR2 from the germline V gene are GTSNPN and SVGIG (reference sequence). The CDR3 has 12 amino acids. CDR3 sequence reads: CAWSGPGGGYTF. The CDR3 nucleotides read TGTGCCTGGAGTGGTCCCGGGGGTGGCTACACCTTC.

This sequence joins TRBV9 and TRBJ2-7; 7 bases agree with TRBD1. The CDR3 contains 15 residues. V was pared by 4 bases and J by 6 bases, with 13 bases of the junction left unmatched. From germline, CDR1 is SGDLS and CDR2 YYNGEE. The CDR3 coding sequence is TGTGCCAGCAGCCCCCACATGGGGACAGTGGGCGAGCAGTACTTC. It translates to CASSPHMGTVGEQYF.

V gene TRBV2 combines with J gene TRBJ2-7, with D tentatively TRBD2 (5 bases). Germline CDR1 is SNHLY and CDR2 is FYNNEI. This CDR3 comprises 14 residues. The ends were cut back, 4 bases at V and 2 bases at J, with 12 bases in the middle. The CDR3 loop reads CASSARATPYEQYF. CDR3 nucleotide sequence: TGTGCCAGCAGTGCGCGGGCAACCCCCTACGAGCAGTACTTC.

The V gene is TRBV4-2, the J gene TRBJ2-1, with a weak D call TRBD2 (5 bases). Per germline, CDR1 LGHNA and CDR2 YNFKEQ. The CDR3 spans 13 residues. The V end was cut by 0 bases, the J end by 10 bases, with 10 bases between. The CDR3, as DNA: TGTGCCAGCAGCCAAGAGGTGGGGAGAGAGCAGTTCTTC. This codes for CASSQEVGREQFF.

This chain uses TRBV15 with TRBJ2-1, with TRBD2 matching 7 bases. V was pared by 0 bases and J by 7 bases, with 9 bases of the junction left unmatched. Germline V lookup: CDR1 LNHNV, CDR2 YYDKDF (reference sequence). The CDR3 spans 16 residues. DNA of the CDR3: TGTGCCACCAGCAGAGACGCGGGGGTATTTGGGAATGAGCAGTTCTTC. Translation gives CATSRDAGVFGNEQFF.

The chain is built from TRBV5-6 and TRBJ2-3; D possibly corresponds to TRBD1 (6 bases). The V gene's germline CDR1 is SGHDT and CDR2 YYEEEE. The CDR3 runs to 16 residues. V was clipped by 4 bases and J by 0 bases, with 15 bases between them. In DNA form, the CDR3 reads TGTGCCAGCAGCCCAGGACAGCTCTCTAGCACAGATACGCAGTATTTT. Its protein is CASSPGQLSSTDTQYF.

This clone turned up a few times. The CDR3 nucleotides are TGTGCCTGGAGTAAACCGGGACAGTCTTACGAGCAGTACTTC. Amino acids: CAWSKPGQSYEQYF. This chain links TRBV30 with TRBJ2-7; TRBD1 aligns across 7 bases. With V trimmed by 2 bases and J by 4 bases, 8 bases remained unmatched. The CDR3 is 14 residues long. Germline CDR1 is GTSNPN and CDR2 is SVGIG (reference sequence).

This chain connects TRBV7-3 to TRBJ2-3; perhaps TRBD2 as D (5 bases). Trimming shortened V by 2 bases and J by 6 bases, and 9 bases separated the two germline ends. The CDR3 consists of 13 residues. Per the germline V gene, CDR1 is SGHTA and CDR2 is FQGTGA. CDR3 sequence (DNA): TGTGCCAGCAGCTTAGTTGGCGGGGATACGCAGTATTTT. This sequence encodes CASSLVGGDTQYF.

The rearrangement joins TRBV18 to TRBJ1-3, with a possible D match to TRBD1 (5 bases). Trimming took 3 bases from V and 2 from J, leaving 11 bases between them. The CDR3 has 15 residues. CDR1 KGHSH and CDR2 LQKENI come from the germline V gene. The CDR3 DNA reads as TGTGCCAGCTCACCGAAGCAGGGCCCTGGAAACACCATATATTTT. Translation gives CASSPKQGPGNTIYF.

This chain joins TRBV27 and TRBJ2-1; 8 bases are shared with TRBD2. After removal of 2 bases from V and 3 bases from J, the junction contained 6 bases not matched to a gene. This CDR3 contains 16 residues. The germline gives CDR1 MNHEY, CDR2 SMNVEV (reference sequence). The CDR3 region is CASSLAAGGGYNEQFF. CDR3 nucleotides: TGTGCCAGCAGTTTAGCGGCGGGAGGTGGCTACAATGAGCAGTTCTTC.

This chain connects TRBV11-3 to TRBJ2-2; 7 bases match TRBD1. The CDR3 has 18 amino acids. Trimming cost V 4 bases and J 6 bases; bases outside gene matches: 17. Germline CDR1 is SGHNT and CDR2 is YENEEA. The CDR3 loop reads CASSSWTGPTNPPGELFF. Here the CDR3 DNA reads TGTGCCAGCAGCTCCTGGACAGGTCCAACTAATCCCCCCGGGGAGCTGTTTTTT. Full variable domain (rest looked up from reference TRBV11-3 and TRBJ2-2): EAGVVQSPRYKIIEKKQPVAFWCNPISGHNTLYWYLQNLGQGPELLIRYENEEAVDDSQLPKDRFSAERLKGVDSTLKIQPAELGDSAVYLCASSSWTGPTNPPGELFFGEGSRLTVL.

This clone was detected only a few times. The V call is TRBV27, the J call TRBJ2-7, with 12 bases aligning to TRBD2. CDR1 and CDR2 from the germline V gene are MNHEY and SMNVEV (reference sequence). This CDR3 region has 13 residues. V dropped 7 bases and J dropped 4; count of bases not matched to a gene: 2. The CDR3 sequence: CASTTSGSYEQYF. For the CDR3, the DNA is TGTGCCAGCACGACTAGCGGGAGTTACGAGCAGTACTTC.

The genes are TRBV7-2 and TRBJ2-7; 9 bases line up with TRBD2. Per germline, CDR1 SGHTA and CDR2 FQGNSA. Trimming took 3 bases from V and 2 from J; bases not matched to a gene: 5. The CDR3 has 15 amino acids. CDR3 sequence: CASSLRGLAPYEQYF. The CDR3 region has the DNA TGTGCCAGCAGCTTGCGGGGACTAGCACCCTACGAGCAGTACTTC.

V and J are TRBV30 and TRBJ1-4, with D possibly being TRBD1 (5 bases). This CDR3 region has 15 residues. With 4 bases removed from V and 5 bases from J, the gap between germline ends came to 17 bases. Germline-derived CDR1 and CDR2 are GTSNPN and SVGIG (reference sequence). CDR3 DNA: TGTGCCTGGACCCCCGGGGGGACGAGAAATGAAAAACTGTTTTTT. Protein: CAWTPGGTRNEKLFF.

V gene TRBV5-4 combines with J gene TRBJ1-1, with 8 bases matching TRBD1. The trim removed 4 bases at V and 4 bases at J, leaving 9 bases unmatched. Germline lookup yields CDR1 SGHNT and CDR2 YYREEE (reference sequence). This CDR3 is built from 15 residues. The CDR3 region is CASSARTGLGTEAFF. The CDR3 DNA is TGTGCCAGCAGCGCCCGGACAGGGTTGGGCACTGAAGCTTTCTTT.

This sequence joins TRBV19 and TRBJ2-7, with 7 bases identical to TRBD1. This CDR3 spans 15 amino acids. Germline V gene data show CDR1 as LNHDA and CDR2 as SQIVND (reference sequence). Trimming cost V 0 bases and J 2 bases; bases outside gene matches: 4. CDR3 in amino acids: CASSIETGVTYEQYF. In DNA, the CDR3 is TGTGCCAGTAGTATAGAAACAGGGGTCACCTACGAGCAGTACTTC.

In its sample, this clone was seen a few times. The V and J genes are TRBV19 and TRBJ2-1; TRBD1 matches at 8 bases. J lost 3 bases, V lost 3 bases, and 10 bases had no gene match. The CDR3 consists of 17 residues. The germline V gene has CDR1 LNHDA and CDR2 SQIVND (reference sequence). The CDR3 loop reads CASSIVGQGSGYNEQFF. Here the CDR3 DNA reads TGTGCCAGTAGTATTGTCGGACAGGGAAGTGGCTACAATGAGCAGTTCTTC.

This chain links TRBV11-2 with TRBJ2-3, with 15 nucleotides matching TRBD2. The germline gives CDR1 SGHAT, CDR2 FQNNGV. Germline trimming cut 4 bases from V and 0 bases from J; bases unmatched to any gene: 5. The CDR3 sequence is 18 residues long. DNA for the CDR3: TGTGCCAGCAGCTCGGGACTAGCGGGAGGCCCGAGCACAGATACGCAGTATTTT. Translating gives CASSSGLAGGPSTDTQYF.

The chain combines TRBV7-2 with TRBJ1-4; 9 bases are a match to TRBD1. Trimming at V came to 6 bases and at J to 7 bases, leaving 6 bases not matched to a gene. CDR1 is SGHTA, CDR2 FQGNSA, per germline. The CDR3 is made up of 14 amino acids. CDR3 bases: TGTGCCAGCAGGGTCCGGACAGGGGTTGAAAAACTGTTTTTT. Protein: CASRVRTGVEKLFF.

This rearrangement joins TRBV6-2 or TRBV6-3 to TRBJ2-2, with 7 bases aligning to TRBD2. The CDR3 is made up of 13 amino acids. Germline V CDR1 and CDR2: MNHEY, SVGEGT. V shed 6 bases, J shed 4 bases, and the junction held 2 bases outside the gene matches. The chain's CDR3 is CASSWEGTGELFF. CDR3 nucleotide sequence: TGTGCCAGCAGCTGGGAGGGCACCGGGGAGCTGTTTTTT.

The rearrangement joins TRBV5-1 to TRBJ2-1, with TRBD2 matching 9 bases. V gave up 4 bases and J gave up 4 bases; unmatched junction bases: 9. CDR3 length equals 16 residues. Germline V CDR1 and CDR2: SGHRS, YFSETQ. In DNA, the CDR3 is TGCGCCAGCAGCCCTGATGGGGCGGGGGGGTACAATGAGCAGTTCTTC. Protein product: CASSPDGAGGYNEQFF.

The chain is built from TRBV27 and TRBJ1-2, with TRBD1 matching 8 bases. The CDR3 totals 16 residues. Per the germline V gene, CDR1 is MNHEY and CDR2 is SMNVEV (reference sequence). Trimming took 1 base from V and 2 from J; bases not matched to a gene: 6. CDR3 sequence reads: CASSLFNRGRNYGYTF. In DNA form, the CDR3 reads TGTGCCAGCAGTTTATTCAACAGGGGGAGGAACTATGGCTACACCTTC.

This chain connects TRBV5-6 to TRBJ1-5, with 9 positions matching TRBD1. The V segment lost 1 base and the J segment 6 bases; nucleotides outside the gene matches: 5. The CDR3 is made up of 15 amino acids. Germline loops: CDR1 SGHDT, CDR2 YYEEEE. As DNA, the CDR3 is TGTGCCAGCAGCTTGCGACAGGGGGTCAGTCAGCCCCAGCATTTT. The encoded protein is CASSLRQGVSQPQHF.

This chain uses TRBV19 with TRBJ2-1; TRBD2 matches at 15 bases. V trimming: 5 bases; J trimming: 4 bases; junction bases outside the gene matches: 6. This CDR3 has 17 residues. Germline loops: CDR1 LNHDA, CDR2 SQIVND (reference sequence). CDR3 amino acids: CASSPGTSGRLYNEQFF. In nucleotides, the CDR3 is TGTGCCAGTAGTCCCGGGACTAGCGGGAGGCTATACAATGAGCAGTTCTTC.

CDR3: CASSLAGDNSGNTIYF. The CDR3 bases are TGCGCCAGCAGCTTGGCCGGCGACAACTCTGGAAACACCATATATTTT. The chain has TRBV5-1 and TRBJ1-3; D is unresolved. The CDR3 totals 16 residues. V was clipped by 0 bases and J by 0 bases, with 10 bases between them. Germline lookup yields CDR1 SGHRS and CDR2 YFSETQ.

The rearrangement joins TRBV19 to TRBJ2-1, with D possibly matching TRBD2 (5 bases). Trimming left V 5 bases short and J 5 bases short, with 13 bases between. This CDR3 comprises 14 residues. Germline V gene lookup returns CDR1 LNHDA and CDR2 SQIVND (reference sequence). CDR3 sequence: CASSLGVTHNEQFF. CDR3 nucleotide sequence: TGTGCCAGTAGTCTGGGAGTGACCCACAATGAGCAGTTCTTC.

This sequence joins TRBV10-3 and TRBJ2-3; 10 nucleotides agree with TRBD1. Germline values: CDR1 ENHRY, CDR2 SYGVKD. The CDR3 contains 14 residues. Losses at the gene ends were 10 bases for V and 6 bases for J; bases not matched to a gene: 10. The CDR3 DNA reads TGTGCCAGCGGGACAGGGGACCCTCGGGATACGCAGTATTTT. This encodes CASGTGDPRDTQYF.